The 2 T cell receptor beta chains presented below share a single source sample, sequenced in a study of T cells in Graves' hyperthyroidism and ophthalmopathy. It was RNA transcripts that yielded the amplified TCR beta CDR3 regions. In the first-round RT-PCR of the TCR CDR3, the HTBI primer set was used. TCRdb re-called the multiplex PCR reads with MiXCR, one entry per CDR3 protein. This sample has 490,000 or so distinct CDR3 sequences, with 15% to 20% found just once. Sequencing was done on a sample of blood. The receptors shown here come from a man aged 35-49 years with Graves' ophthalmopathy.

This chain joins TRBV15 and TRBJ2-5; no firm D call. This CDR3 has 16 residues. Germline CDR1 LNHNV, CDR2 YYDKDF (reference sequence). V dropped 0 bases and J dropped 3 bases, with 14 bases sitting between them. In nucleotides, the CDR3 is TGTGCCACCAGCAGAGACACAGTCCGTATTGAAGAGACCCAGTACTTC. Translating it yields CATSRDTVRIEETQYF.

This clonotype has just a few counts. The CDR3 reads CASTKRSGVGTEAFF. CDR3 DNA sequence: TGTGCCAGCACCAAGAGGTCAGGGGTGGGCACTGAAGCTTTCTTT. V usage is TRBV6-1 and J usage is TRBJ1-1; D might be TRBD1 (6 bases). This CDR3 has 15 residues. The V end lost 7 bases, the J end lost 4 bases, and 19 bases lay between the germline ends. Germline V gives CDR1 MNHNS, CDR2 SASEGT.